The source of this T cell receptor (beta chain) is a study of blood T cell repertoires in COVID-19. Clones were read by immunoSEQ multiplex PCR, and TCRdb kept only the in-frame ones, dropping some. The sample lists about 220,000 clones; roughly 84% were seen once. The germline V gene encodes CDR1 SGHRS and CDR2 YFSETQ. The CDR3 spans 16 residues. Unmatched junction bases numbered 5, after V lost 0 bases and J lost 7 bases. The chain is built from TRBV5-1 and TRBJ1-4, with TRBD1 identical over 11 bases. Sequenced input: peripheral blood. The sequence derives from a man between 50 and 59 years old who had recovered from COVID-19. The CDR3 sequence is CASSLGFGTGGEKLFF. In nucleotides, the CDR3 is TGCGCCAGCAGCTTGGGTTTCGGGACAGGGGGTGAAAAACTGTTTTTT.